What follows are 11 T cell receptor beta chains derived from one specimen sequenced in a study of blood T cell repertoires in COVID-19. Profiled with immunoSEQ multiplex PCR; TCRdb holds only in-frame clones, not every one. This table has about 58,000 clones, 75% to 90% appearing once. Specimen: peripheral blood. The receptors stem from a woman in her 70s with active COVID-19.

Sample share makes this clone medium-sized. J is TRBJ1-2 and V is TRBV5-1; TRBD1 agrees at 9 bases. The junction had 10 bases not matched to a gene; V was cut back by 4 bases and J by 6 bases. The CDR3 spans 15 residues. The germline V gene has CDR1 SGHRS and CDR2 YFSETQ. The CDR3 spells CASSEGTGRADGYTF. Written as DNA, the CDR3 is TGCGCCAGCAGCGAAGGGACAGGGCGGGCCGATGGCTACACCTTC.

This chain links TRBV11-1 with TRBJ2-2; 8 bases fit TRBD2. Trimming at V came to 5 bases and at J to 3 bases, leaving 2 bases not matched to a gene. Germline-derived CDR1 and CDR2 are SGHAT and FQDESV (reference sequence). The length of the CDR3 is 14 residues. The CDR3 bases are TGTGCCAGCAGCGAACTAGCGGACACCGGGGAGCTGTTTTTT. This gives the protein CASSELADTGELFF.

This clone was detected only a few times. This rearrangement joins TRBV10-1 to TRBJ2-7, with D possibly matching TRBD1 (5 bases). Germline values: CDR1 WNHNN, CDR2 SYGVQD (reference sequence). The CDR3 has 13 amino acids. V dropped 6 bases and J dropped 0 bases, with 9 bases sitting between them. The DNA of the CDR3 is TGCGCCAGCAGCAGGGATAACTCCTACGAGCAGTACTTC. Translating gives CASSRDNSYEQYF.

The rearrangement links TRBV28 to TRBJ2-7; TRBD1 is a possible D gene (6 bases). CDR1 MDHEN and CDR2 SYDVKM come from the germline V gene. This CDR3 region has 12 residues. Trimming stripped 5 bases from V and 4 bases from J, with 9 bases between. The CDR3 DNA reads as TGTGCCAGCAGTCCTCAGGGGTACGAGCAGTACTTC. Protein sequence: CASSPQGYEQYF.

For the CDR3, the DNA is TGTGCCAGCAGCTTGAGTTCTAGCGAGAACACCGGGGAGCTGTTTTTT. Encoded protein: CASSLSSSENTGELFF. V usage is TRBV5-6 and J usage is TRBJ2-2; a weak D match, TRBD2 (6 bases). The CDR3 has 16 residues. V lost 1 base and J 1 base, leaving 11 bases between the germline ends. Germline V gene sequence: CDR1 SGHDT, CDR2 YYEEEE.

This chain joins TRBV5-4 and TRBJ1-2; 11 bases map to TRBD1. Germline V gene lookup returns CDR1 SGHNT and CDR2 YYREEE (reference sequence). CDR3 length: 17 amino acids. With 4 bases clipped from V and 5 bases from J, the junction kept 13 bases outside the gene matches. CDR3 sequence reads: CASSADSGTGGYYGYTF. CDR3 nucleotides: TGTGCCAGCAGCGCGGACTCCGGGACAGGGGGGTATTATGGCTACACCTTC.

By share, this clone ranks as large (0.1 to 1%). The rearrangement uses TRBV28 and TRBJ1-5; D not resolved. CDR1 is MDHEN, CDR2 SYDVKM, per germline. Trimming left V 10 bases short and J 2 bases short, with 12 bases between. CDR3 length equals 13 residues. CDR3 residues: CAIQWRGNQPQHF. The CDR3, as DNA: TGTGCCATCCAGTGGCGGGGCAATCAGCCCCAGCATTTT.

A few counts support this clone. The rearrangement joins TRBV2 to TRBJ2-2; 7 positions agree with TRBD1. Germline assignment: CDR1 SNHLY and CDR2 FYNNEI. J gave up 6 bases and V 6 bases, and 10 bases lay outside the gene matches. The CDR3 length is 15 residues. This chain's CDR3 is CASRRIQGSPGELFF. CDR3 nucleotides: TGTGCCAGCAGGCGGATACAGGGGTCCCCCGGGGAGCTGTTTTTT.

The chain carries TRBV23-1 and TRBJ2-7; the match to TRBD1 covers 7 bases. TRBV23-1 is an ORF, and what it does is uncertain. Losses at the gene ends were 0 bases for V and 7 bases for J; bases not matched to a gene: 12. The CDR3 consists of 16 residues. The CDR3 DNA reads TGCGCCAGCAGTCAATCCACCTCAGGGGGAATAGGTGAGCAGTACTTC. As protein: CASSQSTSGGIGEQYF.

The chain employs TRBV7-8 and TRBJ1-3, with D maybe TRBD1 (6 bases). V lost 4 bases to trimming and J lost 0 bases, with 13 bases between them. Germline V lookup: CDR1 SGHVS, CDR2 FQNEAQ. CDR3 size: 16 residues. CDR3 nucleotide sequence: TGTGCCAGCAGCTACGGACAGACCCTCTCTGGAAACACCATATATTTT. This sequence encodes CASSYGQTLSGNTIYF.

This rearrangement joins TRBV11-2 to TRBJ1-1, with 7 nucleotides matching TRBD1. Looked up from germline, CDR1 is SGHAT and CDR2 is FQNNGV. The V and J ends lost 2 bases and 7 bases, in that order; junction bases with no gene match: 10. The CDR3 contains 15 residues. DNA for the CDR3: TGTGCCAGCAGCTTACGTCTACAGGGGAAGGGTGAAGCTTTCTTT. This gives the protein CASSLRLQGKGEAFF.